The entry that follows covers one T cell receptor beta chain sequence. Its target is unknown. These data come from a study of blood T cells in healthy people across ages. Overall study: Template switching caught about one barcoded beta molecule for each two T cells.

Study results and limitations: The study found more naive CD4+ cells and higher diversity in long-lived than aged donors.

PCR was performed a second time for about 7 to 12 cycles using a sample-barcoded 5' primer and a J-beta primer mix. In TCRdb, the 5' RACE reads were re-called with MiXCR into one record per CDR3 protein. The table has approximately 730,000 distinct CDR3 sequences, around half seen once; the top ten hold approximately 40%. This TCR was recovered from a man older than 75 in good health. The sequenced sample consisted of blood.

CDR3 protein: CSAREAPNTEAFF. The CDR3 region has the DNA TGCAGTGCTAGAGAAGCGCCAAACACTGAAGCTTTCTTT. The rearrangement joins TRBV20-1 to TRBJ1-1; no definite D call. The CDR3 is 13 residues long. Between the trimmed V and J ends, which lost 0 bases and 2 bases, there was a span of 7 bases. Germline CDR1 and CDR2: DFQATT and SNEGSKA (reference sequence).